Below, one T cell receptor (beta chain) is given with its context. In germline, CDR1 is SGHRS, CDR2 YFSETQ. The length of the CDR3 is 16 residues. V lost 3 bases to trimming and J lost 0 bases, with 13 bases between them. This sample was taken from a study of cytomegalovirus exposure and HLA in healthy donors. With 60 Vbeta and 13 Jbeta primers, the PCR was carried out. Sequencing was performed with immunoSEQ multiplex PCR; in TCRdb, only in-frame clones are kept and a portion is missing. This table has about 140,000 clones, about three quarters appearing once. This chain joins TRBV5-1 and TRBJ1-3; the D gene is possibly TRBD1 (6 bases). Material: PBMCs. The receptor comes from a man between 18 and 35 years old in good health and CMV-seronegative. The CDR3 coding sequence is TGCGCCAGCAGCTACCAGGGACACTCCTCTGGAAACACCATATATTTT. Translation gives CASSYQGHSSGNTIYF.